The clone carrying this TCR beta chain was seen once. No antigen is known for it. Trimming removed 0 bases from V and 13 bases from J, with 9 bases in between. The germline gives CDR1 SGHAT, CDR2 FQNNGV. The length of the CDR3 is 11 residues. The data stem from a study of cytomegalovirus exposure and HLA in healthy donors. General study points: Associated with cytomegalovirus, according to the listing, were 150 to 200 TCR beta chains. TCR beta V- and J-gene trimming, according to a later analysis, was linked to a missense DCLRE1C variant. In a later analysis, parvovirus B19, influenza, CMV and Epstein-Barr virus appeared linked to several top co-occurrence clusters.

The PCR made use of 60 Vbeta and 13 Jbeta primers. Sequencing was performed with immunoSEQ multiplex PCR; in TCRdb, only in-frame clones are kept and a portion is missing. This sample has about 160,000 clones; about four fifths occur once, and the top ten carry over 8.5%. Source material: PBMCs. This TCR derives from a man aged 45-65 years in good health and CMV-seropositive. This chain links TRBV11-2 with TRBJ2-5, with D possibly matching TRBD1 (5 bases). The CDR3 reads CASSLEVRVYF. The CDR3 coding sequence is TGTGCCAGCAGCTTAGAAGTCAGGGTGTACTTC.